This T cell receptor (beta chain) was captured by sequencing in a study of Tregs in tolerant kidney transplant recipients. Thawed PBMCs were FACS-sorted into unstimulated CD4+CD25+CD127- regulatory T cells, CD4+CD25- non-regulatory cells, CD4 and CD8 cells. Whole-study findings and limits: Biological reproducibility was not directly addressed, but technical replication error appeared minimal.

Sequenced by immunoSEQ multiplex PCR; TCRdb stores in-frame clones only, minus some. The sample includes tens of thousands of clones, 85% to 95% of them seen just once. Trimming removed 5 bases from V and 1 base from J, with 10 bases in between. Germline assignment: CDR1 SGHNT and CDR2 YYREEE (reference sequence). The CDR3 is made up of 13 amino acids. A note on this clone: Its cognate antigen is unknown.

The sequencing sample was made of CD8+ T cells from blood. The TCR originated in a human donor in good health. The rearrangement uses TRBV5-4 and TRBJ2-7; D remains unclear. The CDR3 DNA follows: TGTGCCAGCAGTCAGACATCTTCCTACGAGCAGTACTTC. It translates to CASSQTSSYEQYF.